This T cell receptor (beta chain) came from a study of beta chain features in type 1 diabetes. All of the isolated RNA was reverse transcribed, so expressed TCRB transcripts were sequenced. Libraries were prepared by immunoSEQ multiplex PCR; TCRdb keeps only in-frame clonotypes and omits some of them. The sample carries about 140,000 clones, around a tenth recorded once. General study results and limits: VDJ junctions sequenced from type 1 diabetes patients showed fewer insertions and more deletions.

The sample holds a few counts of this clone. Antigen: not known. The material sequenced was central memory CD4+ T cells from blood. This sequence was found in a woman in her thirties or forties in good health.

The CDR3 DNA follows: TGTGCCAGCAGTTACGGAGAATATGGCTACACCTTC. It encodes CASSYGEYGYTF. The rearrangement uses TRBV6-5 and TRBJ1-2; D unresolved. Trimming left V 2 bases short and J 5 bases short, with 6 bases between. There are 12 residues in the CDR3. Germline values: CDR1 MNHEY, CDR2 SVGAGI.